This T cell receptor (beta chain) is drawn from a study of OX40 agonist ivuxolimab in advanced cancers. As for the study in general: From roughly 20 to 85 years was the age range, with a mean of around 54 years, and about 83% were male. Prior therapy, whether anti-PD-1, anti-PD-L1 or anti-CTLA-4, was allowed, and approximately 37% had some. Partial responses were achieved by three patients, of whom one had hepatocellular carcinoma and two had cutaneous melanoma. Study results and limitations: CD4+ and CD8+ blood T cells expanded clonally by week 6 at 0.1 to 3.0 mg/kg.

With respect to this clone: Its antigen is as yet unknown.

TCRdb's copy holds only in-frame clones and misses some; the assay was immunoSEQ multiplex PCR. The sample lists about 16,000 clones; 70% to 90% were seen once. Germline values: CDR1 MGHRA, CDR2 YSYEKL. The V gene lost 4 bases and the J gene lost 4 bases, with 21 bases spanning the gap. The CDR3 is made up of 17 amino acids. The sample was CD4+ or CD8+ T cells sorted from blood, taken in a trial of the OX40 agonist ivuxolimab. The V call is TRBV4-1, the J call TRBJ2-3; a possible D gene is TRBD2 (5 bases). This sequence originates from an adult with an advanced solid tumor such as melanoma, head and neck, liver or kidney cancer. CDR3 in amino acids: CASSLIGRGTPPDTQYF. Written as DNA, the CDR3 is TGCGCCAGCAGCCTCATCGGCCGGGGAACCCCCCCAGATACGCAGTATTTT.